This passage covers 15 T cell receptor beta chains from one sample sequenced in a study of cytomegalovirus exposure and HLA in healthy donors (dated by TCRdb to about 2017). The library was obtained by the immunoSEQ multiplex PCR assay. For the multiplex PCR, a mixture combining 60 forward primers for TCR Vbeta segments and 13 reverse primers for TCR Jbeta segments was used. This immuneACCESS table, as held by TCRdb, lists in-frame sequences with V and J called but not all clones. Of the missing ones, under half trace to an unresolved V gene in checked studies; the others have no known cause. For this sample there are about 210,000 clones; roughly 84% appear just once. Clones ranked in the top ten supply roughly 0.22% of the sample. The sample comprised PBMCs. The receptors come from a girl aged 2-10 years in good health and CMV-seronegative.

CDR3 DNA: TGTGCCAGCAGCTTGGACAGATCCACTTCTGGAAACACCATATATTTT. Translation gives CASSLDRSTSGNTIYF. The rearrangement links TRBV5-4 to TRBJ1-3; D remains ambiguous. Germline-derived CDR1 and CDR2 are SGHNT and YYREEE (reference sequence). V shed 0 bases and J shed 1 base, with 11 bases lying between them. The CDR3 totals 16 residues.

Comments on this clone: Within the sample, other DNA sequences also encode this same CDR3. The chain uses TRBV11-2 and TRBJ2-7; no firm D call. The CDR3 covers 12 residues. V was cut by 1 base and J by 2 bases, with 3 bases left in between. Germline V lookup: CDR1 SGHAT, CDR2 FQNNGV. CDR3 sequence reads: CASSLATYEQYF. DNA of the CDR3: TGTGCCAGCAGCTTAGCCACCTACGAGCAGTACTTC.

The chain carries TRBV30 and TRBJ1-5; D not resolved. The CDR3 totals 15 residues. Trimming left V 2 bases short and J 0 bases short, with 11 bases between. The V gene's germline CDR1 is GTSNPN and CDR2 SVGIG (reference sequence). The CDR3 DNA reads TGTGCCTGGAGTTGGGCCGGGAGTAGCAATCAGCCCCAGCATTTT. Translating gives CAWSWAGSSNQPQHF.

The chain joins TRBV10-1 to TRBJ2-3; 13 bases match TRBD2. The CDR3 is 19 residues long. CDR1 and CDR2 (germline): WNHNN, SYGVQD (reference sequence). Trimming cost V 3 bases and J 2 bases; bases outside gene matches: 11. The CDR3 DNA reads TGCGCCAGCAGTGAACCCACTAGCGGGGGGGCCTCGTTCACAGATACGCAGTATTTT. The encoded protein is CASSEPTSGGASFTDTQYF.

The chain uses TRBV10-2 and TRBJ2-7; 9 bases line up with TRBD2. The CDR3 runs to 14 residues. J lost 2 bases, V lost 10 bases, and 9 bases had no gene match. CDR1 and CDR2 (germline): WSHSY, SAAADI. CDR3 nucleotides: TGCGCCACCCTGGTTGCGGGAGGGCCCTACGAGCAGTACTTC. Translating gives CATLVAGGPYEQYF.

The chain combines TRBV25-1 with TRBJ1-5, with D unresolved. The CDR3 loop spans 11 amino acids. Germline CDR1 is MGHDK and CDR2 is SYGVNS. The V and J ends lost 6 bases and 9 bases respectively, with 9 bases between them. The CDR3 loop reads CASSSLRPQHF. In DNA form, the CDR3 reads TGTGCCAGCAGCTCCCTCAGGCCCCAGCATTTT.

This clone was seen a handful of times. The chain is built from TRBV6-1 and TRBJ2-4; a weak D match, TRBD1 (6 bases). Germline V gene lookup returns CDR1 MNHNS and CDR2 SASEGT. V lost 4 bases to trimming and J lost 7 bases, with 17 bases between them. The CDR3 is made up of 15 amino acids. The CDR3 spells CASSAGRAGENIQYF. CDR3 sequence (DNA): TGTGCCAGCAGTGCCGGACGAGCAGGGGAGAACATTCAGTACTTC.

The chain is built from TRBV19 and TRBJ1-5; no clear D. V lost 6 bases and J lost 1, with 13 bases in between. Germline assignment: CDR1 LNHDA and CDR2 SQIVND (reference sequence). The CDR3 is made up of 15 amino acids. The CDR3: CASSGLGRSNQPQHF. For the CDR3, the DNA is TGTGCCAGTAGCGGCCTGGGGAGGAGCAATCAGCCCCAGCATTTT.

The rearrangement uses TRBV5-5 and TRBJ2-5; 7 nucleotides agree with TRBD2. V lost 4 bases to trimming and J lost 5 bases; unmatched junction nucleotides: 11. Germline CDR1 is SGHKS and CDR2 is YYEKEE (reference sequence). CDR3 length equals 15 residues. The CDR3 nucleotides read TGTGCCAGCAGCCGCGAGCTCAGGGAGGGGGAGACCCAGTACTTC. It encodes CASSRELREGETQYF. Combining the CDR3 with reference TRBV5-5 and TRBJ2-5 gives the whole variable domain DAGVTQSPTHLIKTRGQQVTLRCSPISGHKSVSWYQQVLGQGPQFIFQYYEKEERGRGNFPDRFSARQFPNYSSELNVNALLLGDSALYLCASSRELREGETQYFGPGTRLLVL.

The count of this clone is one. The rearrangement uses TRBV29-1 and TRBJ2-6, with 8 bases aligning to TRBD1. The V segment lost 3 bases and the J segment 3 bases; nucleotides outside the gene matches: 4. This CDR3 has 15 amino acids. CDR1 is SQVTM, CDR2 ANQGSEA, per germline. The CDR3: CSVDTGGSGANVLTF. Here the CDR3 DNA reads TGCAGCGTTGATACAGGGGGAAGTGGGGCCAACGTCCTGACTTTC.

On this clone itself: At the DNA level, this CDR3 is encoded by other sequences in the same sample as well. This chain uses TRBV4-1 with TRBJ2-7; tentatively, D is TRBD2 (6 bases). Germline V gene data show CDR1 as MGHRA and CDR2 as YSYEKL. The CDR3 runs 16 residues. V shed 3 bases and J shed 0 bases, with 15 bases lying between them. CDR3: CASSQAPGLASYEQYF. CDR3 DNA: TGCGCCAGCAGCCAGGCTCCGGGACTTGCCTCCTACGAGCAGTACTTC.

The genes are TRBV27 and TRBJ1-3, with 7 positions matching TRBD1. Germline V gives CDR1 MNHEY, CDR2 SMNVEV (reference sequence). This CDR3 spans 14 amino acids. The ends lost 5 bases at V and 3 bases at J; junction bases unmatched: 4. This chain's CDR3 is CASSATGVGNTIYF. The CDR3 DNA reads as TGTGCCAGCAGTGCAACAGGGGTTGGAAACACCATATATTTT.

This chain connects TRBV30 to TRBJ1-1; perhaps TRBD1 as D (6 bases). Germline CDR1 and CDR2: GTSNPN and SVGIG (reference sequence). V dropped 2 bases and J dropped 2 bases, with 21 bases sitting between them. CDR3 length: 17 amino acids. CDR3 in DNA: TGTGCCTGGAGTAGATCCGGCAGGGGATGGTTTAACACTGAAGCTTTCTTT. This translates into CAWSRSGRGWFNTEAFF. Together with reference TRBV30 and TRBJ1-1, the CDR3 gives the full variable domain: SQTIHQWPATLVQPVGSPLSLECTVEGTSNPNLYWYRQAAGRGLQLLFYSVGIGQISSEVPQNLSASRPQDRQFILSSKKLLLSDSGFYLCAWSRSGRGWFNTEAFFGQGTRLTVV.

The genes are TRBV29-1 and TRBJ2-1; 7 nucleotides line up with TRBD2. The V segment lost 2 bases and the J segment 2 bases; nucleotides outside the gene matches: 9. Germline V gene lookup returns CDR1 SQVTM and CDR2 ANQGSEA. The CDR3 is 16 amino acids. The CDR3 sequence is CSVETGRRGAYNEQFF. The DNA of the CDR3 is TGCAGCGTTGAAACGGGACGACGGGGGGCCTACAATGAGCAGTTCTTC.

V and J are TRBV5-1 and TRBJ2-7; D uncertain. With 0 bases removed from V and 4 bases from J, the gap between germline ends came to 14 bases. Germline CDR1 reads SGHRS; CDR2 reads YFSETQ. This CDR3 contains 15 residues. The CDR3 protein is CASSLDGSFWYEQYF. The CDR3 region has the DNA TGCGCCAGCAGCTTGGATGGTAGTTTTTGGTACGAGCAGTACTTC.